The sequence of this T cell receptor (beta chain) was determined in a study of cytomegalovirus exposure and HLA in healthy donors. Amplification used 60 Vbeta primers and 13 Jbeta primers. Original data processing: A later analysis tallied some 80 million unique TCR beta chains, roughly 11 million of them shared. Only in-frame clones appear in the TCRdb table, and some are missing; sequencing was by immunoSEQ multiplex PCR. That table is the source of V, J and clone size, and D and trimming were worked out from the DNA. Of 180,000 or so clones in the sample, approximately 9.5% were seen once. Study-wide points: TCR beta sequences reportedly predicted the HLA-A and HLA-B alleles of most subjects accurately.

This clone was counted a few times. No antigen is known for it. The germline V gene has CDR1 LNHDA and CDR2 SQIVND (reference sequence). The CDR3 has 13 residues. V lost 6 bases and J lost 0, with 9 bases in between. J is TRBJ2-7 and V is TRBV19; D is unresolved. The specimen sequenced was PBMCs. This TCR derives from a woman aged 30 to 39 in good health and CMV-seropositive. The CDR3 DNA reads TGTGCCAGTAGAAACATAAACTCCTACGAGCAGTACTTC. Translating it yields CASRNINSYEQYF.